Listed below are T cell receptor beta chains from one sample, sequenced in a study of PD-L1 blockade in urothelial cancer. Clones were read by immunoSEQ multiplex PCR, and TCRdb kept only the in-frame ones, dropping some. The sample lists under 45,000 clones, over 75% seen once, with around 19% in the top ten. The specimen comprised PBMCs, sampled around atezolizumab (anti-PD-L1) treatment. These receptors all stem from a man in his 60s with urothelial cancer. CDR3s include the opening cysteine and the closing phenylalanine or tryptophan. D genes are given only for firm matches. Only some rows state a clone size, as once, few, many or a class for expanded clones.

d_call,clone_size,v_call,j_call,cdr3_length,cdr3_nt,cdr3_aa
.,.,TRBV25-1,TRBJ1-6,15,TGTGCCAGCAGTGAACCTAACACGGGGAGATCACCCCTCCACTTT,CASSEPNTGRSPLHF
TRBD1,.,TRBV7-6,TRBJ1-5,15,TGTGCCAGCAGCCTCTGGGGACAGGGGAATCAGCCCCAGCATTTT,CASSLWGQGNQPQHF
TRBD1,.,TRBV4-1,TRBJ2-7,15,TGCGCCAGCAGCCGTCAGGGACAGGGTTCCTACGAGCAGTACTTC,CASSRQGQGSYEQYF
.,.,TRBV5-1,TRBJ2-1,14,TGCGCCAGCAGCTTGGCGTCGACGGGAAATGAGCAGTTCTTC,CASSLASTGNEQFF
TRBD2,once,TRBV30,TRBJ2-3,14,TGTGCCTGGAGTGGACGACTAGCCCCAGATACGCAGTATTTT,CAWSGRLAPDTQYF
.,few,TRBV21-1,TRBJ2-3,13,TGTGCCAGCACCCTAACAGGGGGGAATACGCAGTATTTT,CASTLTGGNTQYF
.,.,TRBV14,TRBJ2-7,14,TGTGCCAGCAGCCAAGGGTGGCCTTACTACGAGCAGTACTTC,CASSQGWPYYEQYF
TRBD1,.,TRBV5-4,TRBJ2-4,16,TGTGCCAGCAGCGTAGGGGGCGCCGAGGCCAAAAACATTCAGTACTTC,CASSVGGAEAKNIQYF
.,few,TRBV9,TRBJ1-1,14,TGTGCCAGCAGCGTAGACTTGTGGAGCACTGAAGCTTTCTTT,CASSVDLWSTEAFF
TRBD1,.,TRBV6-1,TRBJ2-7,13,TGTGCCAGCATTGGGACAGGGGACTACGAGCAGTACTTC,CASIGTGDYEQYF
.,.,TRBV28,TRBJ1-5,15,TGTGCCAGCAGTCGCGACAGGCCACGCAATCAGCCCCAGCATTTT,CASSRDRPRNQPQHF
.,.,TRBV6-1,TRBJ2-3,13,TGTGCCAGCAGTGCCGGGTACACAGATACGCAGTATTTT,CASSAGYTDTQYF
TRBD1,.,TRBV28,TRBJ1-2,15,TGTGCCAGCAGTTTCTCTGACAGGGGGCCAGGGGGCTACACCTTC,CASSFSDRGPGGYTF
TRBD1,.,TRBV19,TRBJ2-7,14,TGTGCCAGTTCTCGACAGGGAGTACCCTACGAGCAGTACTTC,CASSRQGVPYEQYF
.,.,TRBV7-2,TRBJ1-2,15,TGTGCCAGCAGCCCAGAACAGGGCCCAGTATATGGCTACACCTTC,CASSPEQGPVYGYTF
.,.,TRBV19,TRBJ2-1,14,TGTGCCAGTAGTTCGGGGATCTCCTACAATGAGCAGTTCTTC,CASSSGISYNEQFF
.,.,TRBV10-3,TRBJ2-7,15,TGTGCCATCAGAACGGCCTCCTCTAGCACCTACGAGCAGTACTTC,CAIRTASSSTYEQYF
TRBD2,.,TRBV4-2,TRBJ2-7,16,TGTGCCAGCAGCCAGGATCCCGGGACTAGCGTCCACGAGCAGTACTTC,CASSQDPGTSVHEQYF
.,.,TRBV2,TRBJ2-4,14,TGTGCCAGCAGTGAAATTGGGGCGGCGAACATTCAGTACTTC,CASSEIGAANIQYF
.,.,TRBV2,TRBJ2-7,13,TGTGCCAGCAGGTTTGCGCCAAGCTACGAGCAGTACTTC,CASRFAPSYEQYF